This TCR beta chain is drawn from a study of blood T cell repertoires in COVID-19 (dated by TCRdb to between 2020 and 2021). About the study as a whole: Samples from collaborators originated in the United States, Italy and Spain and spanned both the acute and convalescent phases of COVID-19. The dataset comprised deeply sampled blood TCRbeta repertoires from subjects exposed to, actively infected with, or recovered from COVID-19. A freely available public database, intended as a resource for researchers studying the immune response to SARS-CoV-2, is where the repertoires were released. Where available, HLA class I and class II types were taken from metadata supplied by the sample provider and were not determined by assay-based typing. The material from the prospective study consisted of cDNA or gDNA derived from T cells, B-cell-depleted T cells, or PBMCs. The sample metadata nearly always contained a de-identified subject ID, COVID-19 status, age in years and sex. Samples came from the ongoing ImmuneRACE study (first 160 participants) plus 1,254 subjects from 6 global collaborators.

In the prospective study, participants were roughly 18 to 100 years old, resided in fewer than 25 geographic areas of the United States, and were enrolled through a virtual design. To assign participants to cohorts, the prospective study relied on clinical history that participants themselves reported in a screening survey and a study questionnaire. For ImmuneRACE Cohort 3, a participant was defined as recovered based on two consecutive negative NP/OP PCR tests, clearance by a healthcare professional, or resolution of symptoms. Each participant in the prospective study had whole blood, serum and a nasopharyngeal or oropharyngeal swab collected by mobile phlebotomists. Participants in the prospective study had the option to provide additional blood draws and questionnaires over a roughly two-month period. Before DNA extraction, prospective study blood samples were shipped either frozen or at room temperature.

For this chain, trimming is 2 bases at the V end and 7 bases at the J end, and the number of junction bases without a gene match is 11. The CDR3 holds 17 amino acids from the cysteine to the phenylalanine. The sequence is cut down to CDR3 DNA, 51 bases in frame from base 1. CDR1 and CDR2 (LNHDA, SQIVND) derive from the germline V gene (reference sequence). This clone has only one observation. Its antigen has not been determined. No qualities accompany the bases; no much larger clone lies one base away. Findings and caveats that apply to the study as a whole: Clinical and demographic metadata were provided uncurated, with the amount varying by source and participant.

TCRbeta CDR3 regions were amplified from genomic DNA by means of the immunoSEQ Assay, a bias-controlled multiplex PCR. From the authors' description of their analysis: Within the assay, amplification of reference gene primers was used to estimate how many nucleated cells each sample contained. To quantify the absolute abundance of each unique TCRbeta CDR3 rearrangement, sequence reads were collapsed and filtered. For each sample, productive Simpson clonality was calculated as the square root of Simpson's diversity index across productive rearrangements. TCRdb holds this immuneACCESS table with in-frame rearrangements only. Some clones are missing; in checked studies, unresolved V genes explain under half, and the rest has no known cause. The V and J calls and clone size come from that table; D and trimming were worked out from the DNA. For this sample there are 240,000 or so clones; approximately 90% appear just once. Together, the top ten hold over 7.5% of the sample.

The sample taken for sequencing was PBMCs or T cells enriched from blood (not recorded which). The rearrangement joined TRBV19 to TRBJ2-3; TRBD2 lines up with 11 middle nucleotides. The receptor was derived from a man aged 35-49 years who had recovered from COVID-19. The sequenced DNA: TGTGCCAGTAGTATAACCGGAGTAGCGGGGGGGAAAAATACGCAGTATTTT. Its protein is CASSITGVAGGKNTQYF.